The 32 T cell receptor beta chains listed next were all sequenced from one sample in a study of shared clonotypes between healthy human individuals (dated by TCRdb to about 2020). Library construction relied on the immunoSEQ multiplex PCR assay. The table was pulled from immuneACCESS by TCRdb, which kept in-frame rearrangements only. Such tables lose some clones; where checked, under half of the loss comes from unresolved V genes, and the rest has no known cause. The sample table records hundreds of thousands of clones; about three quarters of these occur just once. Roughly 1.9% of the sample is taken by the ten largest. The sequenced sample consisted of memory CD4+ T cells sorted from blood. What this sample's cell subset or site label stands for: CD45RA-negative fraction. The receptor set was obtained from a woman aged 25 to 39 in good health.

This chain links TRBV2 with TRBJ2-2; 9 bases fit TRBD2. With 7 bases clipped from V and 9 bases from J, the junction kept 9 bases outside the gene matches. The CDR3 runs 14 residues. Germline V CDR1 and CDR2: SNHLY, FYNNEI. The CDR3 is CASTIGGGVWELFF. The CDR3, as DNA: TGTGCCAGCACGATCGGCGGGGGGGTGTGGGAGCTGTTTTTT.

Note on this clone: A far larger clone lies a single base away; this is likely a read error. V gene TRBV6-5 combines with J gene TRBJ2-7; no reliable D call. This CDR3 has 11 residues. V shed 5 bases and J shed 3 bases, with 5 bases lying between them. Germline CDR1 MNHEY, CDR2 SVGAGI. For the CDR3, the DNA is TGTGCCAGCAGTCTAGTCTACGAGCAGTACTTC. This codes for CASSLVYEQYF.

This clone showed up just once. The chain recombines TRBV6-6 with TRBJ2-7; TRBD2 matches 11 bases. Germline V gene data show CDR1 as MNHNY and CDR2 as SVGAGI (reference sequence). J was trimmed by 5 bases and V by 6 bases; bases with no gene match: 9. The CDR3 extends over 15 amino acids. This chain's CDR3 is CASRGSGRADHEQYF. The CDR3 DNA sequence: TGTGCCAGCAGGGGTAGCGGGAGGGCCGACCACGAGCAGTACTTC.

This clone has a handful of counts. The chain uses TRBV7-2 and TRBJ1-1; D may be TRBD1 (6 bases). Deletions cut 5 bases from V and 2 bases from J, with 18 bases between. This CDR3 has 16 amino acids. The germline gives CDR1 SGHTA, CDR2 FQGNSA. CDR3 in DNA: TGTGCCAGCAGCCCACAGGGAAACGTGGGTAACACTGAAGCTTTCTTT. Translated: CASSPQGNVGNTEAFF. The full variable domain, rest sourced from reference TRBV7-2 and TRBJ1-1, is GAGVSQSPSNKVTEKGKDVELRCDPISGHTALYWYRQSLGQGLEFLIYFQGNSAPDKSGLPSDRFSAERTGGSVSTLTIQRTQQEDSAVYLCASSPQGNVGNTEAFFGQGTRLTVV.

Comments on this clone: The sample holds other DNA sequences that translate to the same CDR3. This rearrangement joins TRBV5-1 to TRBJ2-7; D remains ambiguous. This CDR3 has 12 amino acids. Looked up from germline, CDR1 is SGHRS and CDR2 is YFSETQ. The germline V and J ends were trimmed by 4 bases and 5 bases, with 10 bases remaining between them. In nucleotides, the CDR3 is TGCGCCAGCAGCGGCACGGGCGACGAGCAGTACTTC. It specifies CASSGTGDEQYF.

The chain is built from TRBV5-4 and TRBJ2-7, with D possibly TRBD2 on 5 matching bases. The CDR3 totals 16 residues. V shed 4 bases and J shed 7 bases, with 24 bases lying between them. Germline V CDR1 and CDR2: SGHNT, YYREEE (reference sequence). The CDR3 DNA reads TGTGCCAGCAGCCCGACTATATCGGGTTACGTGAATGAGCAGTACTTC. It encodes CASSPTISGYVNEQYF.

The chain combines TRBV5-1 with TRBJ2-7; 9 positions agree with TRBD2. The CDR3 covers 17 residues. CDR1 and CDR2 from the germline V gene are SGHRS and YFSETQ. V gave up 4 bases and J gave up 0 bases; unmatched junction bases: 11. The CDR3, as DNA: TGCGCCAGCAGCCGACTAGCGGACCCTGGGGGCTCCTACGAGCAGTACTTC. Its protein is CASSRLADPGGSYEQYF.

V usage is TRBV6-6 and J usage is TRBJ1-5, with D uncertain. With 2 bases removed from V and 6 bases from J, the gap between germline ends came to 8 bases. The germline gives CDR1 MNHNY, CDR2 SVGAGI (reference sequence). This CDR3 comprises 13 residues. The CDR3 loop is CASSYREGQPQHF. In DNA, the CDR3 is TGTGCCAGCAGTTACAGGGAAGGTCAGCCCCAGCATTTT.

This chain uses TRBV7-7 with TRBJ2-1; TRBD2 matches 10 bases. There are 17 residues in the CDR3. Germline loops: CDR1 SSHAT, CDR2 FNYEAQ (reference sequence). Unmatched junction bases numbered 9, after V lost 1 base and J lost 6 bases. CDR3 in DNA: TGTGCCAGCAGCTTAGTCAGGGGACTAGCGAAACTCAATGAGCAGTTCTTC. It is translated as CASSLVRGLAKLNEQFF.

The chain uses TRBV28 and TRBJ2-6; TRBD1 is a possible D gene (7 bases). The germline CDR1 and CDR2 sequences are MDHEN and SYDVKM. V was shortened by 7 bases and J by 1 base, with 14 bases between the two germline ends. The CDR3 spans 16 residues. The CDR3 nucleotides are TGTGCCAGCACTTCGGCAGGGGGGTCTGGGGCCAACGTCCTGACTTTC. Protein sequence: CASTSAGGSGANVLTF.

The table lists this clone with many counts. V usage is TRBV18 and J usage is TRBJ1-3; D is possibly TRBD1 (5 bases). The germline V gene has CDR1 KGHSH and CDR2 LQKENI. The CDR3 runs 16 residues. V shed 2 bases and J shed 0 bases, with 11 bases lying between them. CDR3 coding DNA: TGTGCCAGCTCACCAGTGGACATCCGCTCTGGAAACACCATATATTTT. This codes for CASSPVDIRSGNTIYF.

This chain links TRBV21-1 with TRBJ2-1; TRBD2, the table's D call, was not compared with the DNA. TRBV21-1 is annotated as a pseudogene. This CDR3 is 15 amino acids long. The CDR3 region has the DNA TGTGCCAGCAGCAACTCGGTTTCTAGCAGGAATGAGCAGTTCTTC. This encodes CASSNSVSSRNEQFF.

V is TRBV11-3 and J is TRBJ2-2; D call uncertain. The V end was cut by 5 bases, the J end by 6 bases, with 13 bases between. Germline-derived CDR1 and CDR2 are SGHNT and YENEEA. The CDR3 totals 14 residues. The DNA for the CDR3 is TGTGCCAGCAGCCTGGACGGGTCAGCCGGGGAGCTGTTTTTT. Protein sequence: CASSLDGSAGELFF.

The gene calls are TRBV12-5 and TRBJ2-7; 7 bases match TRBD1. The CDR3 loop spans 15 amino acids. CDR1 is LGHNT, CDR2 FRNRAP, per germline. The V segment lost 3 bases and the J segment 2 bases; nucleotides outside the gene matches: 7. The CDR3 sequence is CASGFRDSHPYEQYF. In DNA form, the CDR3 reads TGTGCTAGTGGTTTCCGGGACAGTCATCCCTACGAGCAGTACTTC.

The rearrangement joins TRBV5-1 to TRBJ2-3; tentatively, D is TRBD1 (6 bases). Germline CDR1 reads SGHRS; CDR2 reads YFSETQ. Deletions cut 2 bases from V and 0 bases from J, with 13 bases between. CDR3 length equals 16 residues. CDR3: CASSLPGHPSTDTQYF. The CDR3 DNA sequence: TGCGCCAGCAGCTTACCGGGACACCCTAGCACAGATACGCAGTATTTT.

The rearrangement joins TRBV19 to TRBJ2-1; 7 bases map to TRBD2. The germline V gene encodes CDR1 LNHDA and CDR2 SQIVND (reference sequence). The CDR3 is 17 amino acids. V was clipped by 6 bases and J by 4 bases; unmatched bases: 15. The CDR3 DNA is TGTGCCAGTAGCCCTGTTTTTGGCGGGAGCCGGTACAATGAGCAGTTCTTC. This gives the protein CASSPVFGGSRYNEQFF.

On this clone: This likely reflects a read error, since a far larger clone is one base away. The genes are TRBV29-1 and TRBJ2-3; D uncertain. This CDR3 has 11 residues. Between the trimmed V and J ends, which lost 6 bases and 8 bases, there was a span of 12 bases. Per the germline V gene, CDR1 is SQVTM and CDR2 is ANQGSEA. CDR3 coding DNA: TGCAGCGTAGAGGACGGCGGTACGCAGTATTTT. Its translation: CSVEDGGTQYF.

The chain has TRBV5-1 and TRBJ2-2; D gene uncertain. Germline-derived CDR1 and CDR2 are SGHRS and YFSETQ. The CDR3 consists of 13 residues. V was trimmed by 5 bases and J by 0 bases, leaving 5 bases between them. CDR3 sequence (DNA): TGCGCCAGCAGACTTTCGAACACCGGGGAGCTGTTTTTT. This translates into CASRLSNTGELFF.

The chain recombines TRBV11-3 with TRBJ2-1, with D perhaps matching TRBD2 (5 bases). The germline V gene encodes CDR1 SGHNT and CDR2 YENEEA. The CDR3 loop spans 16 amino acids. V was trimmed by 3 bases and J by 9 bases, leaving 21 bases between them. The CDR3: CASSLAAGRAPTEQFF. The CDR3 bases are TGTGCCAGCAGCTTGGCGGCCGGGCGGGCCCCAACTGAGCAGTTCTTC.

The chain uses TRBV5-1 and TRBJ2-1; D assignment may be TRBD1 or TRBD2 (6 bases each). Trimming pared 0 bases from V and 4 bases from J, leaving 14 bases between. The CDR3 is 16 amino acids. Germline-derived CDR1 and CDR2 are SGHRS and YFSETQ. The CDR3 here is CASSLAPRGGYNEQFF. CDR3 nucleotide sequence: TGCGCCAGCAGCTTGGCCCCACGAGGGGGGTACAATGAGCAGTTCTTC.

The J gene is TRBJ2-7, the V gene TRBV15; 13 bases match TRBD2. Germline V gene sequence: CDR1 LNHNV, CDR2 YYDKDF (reference sequence). This CDR3 is built from 19 residues. The V segment lost 0 bases and the J segment 2 bases; nucleotides outside the gene matches: 10. CDR3 residues: CATSRDLPGLAGPPYEQYF. CDR3 coding DNA: TGTGCCACCAGCAGAGATCTGCCGGGACTAGCGGGACCTCCCTACGAGCAGTACTTC.

The rearrangement links TRBV28 to TRBJ1-1; D is undetermined. V was trimmed by 7 bases and J by 1 base, leaving 7 bases between them. Looked up from germline, CDR1 is MDHEN and CDR2 is SYDVKM. The CDR3 contains 12 residues. CDR3 sequence: CASTLRNTEAFF. The CDR3, as DNA: TGTGCCAGCACCCTCAGGAACACTGAAGCTTTCTTT.

The chain links TRBV19 to TRBJ2-7, with D unclear. The V gene lost 5 bases and the J gene lost 0 bases, with 11 bases spanning the gap. This CDR3 contains 14 residues. Germline V gene data show CDR1 as LNHDA and CDR2 as SQIVND (reference sequence). CDR3 residues: CASSATWSSYEQYF. The CDR3 nucleotides read TGTGCCAGTAGTGCTACTTGGAGCTCCTACGAGCAGTACTTC.

The chain uses TRBV4-2 and TRBJ1-1, with 7 bases identical to TRBD1. Germline V lookup: CDR1 LGHNA, CDR2 YNFKEQ. With 0 bases clipped from V and 2 bases from J, the junction kept 3 bases outside the gene matches. The CDR3 extends over 15 amino acids. The CDR3 reads CASSQDEGANTEAFF. Written as DNA, the CDR3 is TGTGCCAGCAGCCAAGACGAGGGGGCCAACACTGAAGCTTTCTTT.

V and J are TRBV6-4 and TRBJ1-3, with 7 bases matching TRBD1. This CDR3 contains 14 residues. The V gene's germline CDR1 is MRHNA and CDR2 SNTAGT. The V and J ends lost 7 bases and 0 bases, in that order; junction bases with no gene match: 3. CDR3 sequence (DNA): TGTGCCAGCAAAGACAGGGCCTCTGGAAACACCATATATTTT. It translates to CASKDRASGNTIYF.

The J gene is TRBJ2-3, the V gene TRBV6-1; TRBD2 might be the D (6 bases). The CDR3 has 14 residues. V dropped 6 bases and J dropped 4 bases, with 14 bases sitting between them. The germline V gene encodes CDR1 MNHNS and CDR2 SASEGT. CDR3 protein: CASRPGRGSDTQYF. The CDR3 DNA reads as TGTGCCAGCAGACCCGGGAGAGGCTCAGATACGCAGTATTTT.

This sequence joins TRBV28 and TRBJ1-5; TRBD1 matches at 9 bases. V dropped 5 bases and J dropped 1; count of bases not matched to a gene: 9. The CDR3 length is 17 residues. Per germline, CDR1 MDHEN and CDR2 SYDVKM. The CDR3: CASSPPTGGGSNQPQHF. CDR3 nucleotides: TGTGCCAGCAGTCCGCCGACAGGGGGAGGAAGCAATCAGCCCCAGCATTTT.

The rearrangement joins TRBV6-1 to TRBJ1-1; D is possibly TRBD1 (5 bases). The V gene lost 2 bases and the J gene lost 5 bases, with 9 bases spanning the gap. CDR3 size: 13 residues. Germline V CDR1 and CDR2: MNHNS, SASEGT. CDR3 sequence: CASSEYQGTEAFF. The CDR3 DNA is TGTGCCAGCAGTGAATACCAGGGAACTGAAGCTTTCTTT.

V usage is TRBV7-3 and J usage is TRBJ2-1; no reliable D call. V was trimmed by 1 base and J by 6 bases, leaving 10 bases between them. From germline, CDR1 is SGHTA and CDR2 FQGTGA. The CDR3 sequence is 14 residues long. The DNA of the CDR3 is TGTGCCAGCAGCTTAATGGGCACCAGCAATGAGCAGTTCTTC. It codes for CASSLMGTSNEQFF.

V gene TRBV7-9 combines with J gene TRBJ2-1; D possibly corresponds to TRBD2 (6 bases). Germline V gene lookup returns CDR1 SEHNR and CDR2 FQNEAQ (reference sequence). The ends were cut back, 0 bases at V and 3 bases at J, with 15 bases in the middle. The CDR3 has 17 residues. The CDR3 loop is CASSLALSSGDYNEQFF. The CDR3 DNA reads TGTGCCAGCAGCTTAGCGCTAAGTAGCGGTGACTACAATGAGCAGTTCTTC. The variable domain in full, with the rest retrieved from reference TRBV7-9 and TRBJ2-1, is DTGVSQNPRHKITKRGQNVTFRCDPISEHNRLYWYRQTLGQGPEFLTYFQNEAQLEKSRLLSDRFSAERPKGSFSTLEIQRTEQGDSAMYLCASSLALSSGDYNEQFFGPGTRLTVL.

The V gene is TRBV19, the J gene TRBJ1-5, with a weak D call TRBD1 (6 bases). The CDR3 length is 16 residues. The germline V gene has CDR1 LNHDA and CDR2 SQIVND (reference sequence). The germline V and J ends were trimmed by 3 bases and 2 bases, with 14 bases remaining between them. The CDR3 loop reads CASSILEGGRNQPQHF. The CDR3 DNA reads TGTGCCAGTAGTATCTTGGAGGGGGGGCGCAATCAGCCCCAGCATTTT.

This clone was detected many times. V is TRBV28 and J is TRBJ2-5; D unresolved. CDR1 is MDHEN and CDR2 is SYDVKM in the germline V gene. The V end was cut by 5 bases, the J end by 5 bases, with 12 bases between. This CDR3 has 13 residues. In nucleotides, the CDR3 is TGTGCCAGCAGTCCCCCAGCTACCGAGACCCAGTACTTC. The encoded protein is CASSPPATETQYF.